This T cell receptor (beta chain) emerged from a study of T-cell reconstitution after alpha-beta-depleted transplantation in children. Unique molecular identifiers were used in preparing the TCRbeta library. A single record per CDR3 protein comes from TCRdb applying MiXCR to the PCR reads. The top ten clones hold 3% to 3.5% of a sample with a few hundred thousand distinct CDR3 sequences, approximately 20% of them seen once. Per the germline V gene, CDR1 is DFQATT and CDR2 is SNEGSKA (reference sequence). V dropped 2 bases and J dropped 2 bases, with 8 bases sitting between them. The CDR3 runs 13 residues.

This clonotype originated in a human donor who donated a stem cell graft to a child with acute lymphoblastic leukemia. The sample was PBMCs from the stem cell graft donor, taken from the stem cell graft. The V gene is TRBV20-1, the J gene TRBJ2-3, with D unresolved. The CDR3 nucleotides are TGCAGTGCTAGACGGGTCCTCACAGATACGCAGTATTTT. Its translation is CSARRVLTDTQYF.